Each of the 18 T cell receptor beta chains below was sequenced from the same sample in a study of blood T cell repertoires in COVID-19. Data came from immunoSEQ multiplex PCR; TCRdb stores just in-frame clones and leaves some out. The profile covers some 120,000 clones, with about nine tenths appearing a single time and 4% to 5.5% taken by the ten largest. Specimen: peripheral blood. These receptor sequences come from a man aged 40-49 years with acute or convalescent COVID-19.

This clone has only one observation. The chain carries TRBV15 and TRBJ1-3; D remains ambiguous. The V gene lost 0 bases and the J gene lost 0 bases, with 6 bases spanning the gap. The CDR3 covers 15 residues. Per the germline V gene, CDR1 is LNHNV and CDR2 is YYDKDF (reference sequence). The CDR3 DNA follows: TGTGCCACCAGCAGAGATCCCGGCTCTGGAAACACCATATATTTT. Translation gives CATSRDPGSGNTIYF.

This sequence joins TRBV11-3 and TRBJ2-1; 8 nucleotides agree with TRBD2. Germline CDR1 SGHNT, CDR2 YENEEA. The length of the CDR3 is 15 residues. V shed 5 bases, J shed 6 bases, and the junction held 9 bases outside the gene matches. The CDR3 reads CASSAGGLAVNEQFF. The CDR3 DNA follows: TGTGCCAGCAGCGCAGGAGGACTAGCTGTCAATGAGCAGTTCTTC.

This sequence joins TRBV12-5 and TRBJ2-2, with TRBD2 matching over 7 bases. The CDR3 consists of 15 residues. The V and J ends lost 5 bases and 4 bases, in that order; junction bases with no gene match: 7. The germline V gene encodes CDR1 LGHNT and CDR2 FRNRAP. Here the CDR3 reads CASGRGLVPTGELFF. CDR3 DNA: TGTGCTAGTGGTCGTGGACTAGTCCCCACCGGGGAGCTGTTTTTT.

About this clone: Other DNA sequences in this sample translate to the same CDR3. The V gene is TRBV3-1 (or the pseudogene TRBV3-2), the J gene TRBJ1-6; 7 nucleotides line up with TRBD1. J lost 1 base, V lost 1 base, and 1 base had no gene match. Germline CDR1 reads LGHDT; CDR2 reads YNNKEL (reference sequence). This CDR3 contains 16 residues. In DNA form, the CDR3 reads TGTGCCAGCAGCCAAGGCAGGGGGTCCTATAATTCACCCCTCCACTTT. It yields the protein CASSQGRGSYNSPLHF.

This clone appeared once. The rearrangement uses TRBV20-1 and TRBJ1-2; a weak D match, TRBD1 (5 bases). The CDR3 consists of 11 residues. V was pared by 3 bases and J by 8 bases, with 10 bases between. Germline values: CDR1 DFQATT, CDR2 SNEGSKA (reference sequence). The CDR3 coding sequence is TGCAGTGCTAGTTGGGGGGGAGGCTACACCTTC. Encoded protein: CSASWGGGYTF.

This clone occurred a few times. The chain combines TRBV4-2 with TRBJ1-2; 7 nucleotides align to TRBD1. The CDR3 has 16 residues. V shed 3 bases and J 6 bases; nucleotides not matched to a gene: 13. The germline gives CDR1 LGHNA, CDR2 YNFKEQ. This CDR3 reads CASSQATGASWDGYTF. The CDR3 DNA is TGTGCCAGCAGCCAGGCAACAGGGGCGTCATGGGATGGCTACACCTTC.

This chain uses TRBV9 with TRBJ2-7, with unresolved D. CDR1 is SGDLS, CDR2 YYNGEE, per germline. V was clipped by 0 bases and J by 6 bases, with 13 bases between them. This CDR3 comprises 14 residues. CDR3 DNA: TGTGCCAGCAGCGTAGATTCCTTCCAGGTCGAGCAGTACTTC. Its translation: CASSVDSFQVEQYF.

The V call is TRBV30, the J call TRBJ1-4; no reliable D call. Germline CDR1 is GTSNPN and CDR2 is SVGIG (reference sequence). Between the trimmed V and J ends, which lost 2 bases and 4 bases, there was a span of 11 bases. This CDR3 region has 14 residues. CDR3 in amino acids: CAWSPRVFNEKLFF. DNA for the CDR3: TGTGCCTGGAGTCCACGGGTCTTTAATGAAAAACTGTTTTTT.

The chain uses TRBV5-1 and TRBJ2-1; 8 bases are a match to TRBD1. V shed 0 bases and J 14 bases; nucleotides not matched to a gene: 4. The CDR3 runs 12 residues. Germline lookup yields CDR1 SGHRS and CDR2 YFSETQ. In DNA form, the CDR3 reads TGCGCCAGCAGCTTGGGGGCAGGGGGCGAGTTCTTC. This translates into CASSLGAGGEFF.

This clone appeared once. The chain has TRBV9 and TRBJ1-3; 7 bases are a match to TRBD1. This CDR3 has 17 amino acids. V trimming: 1 base; J trimming: 2 bases; junction bases outside the gene matches: 9. From germline, CDR1 is SGDLS and CDR2 YYNGEE. In DNA, the CDR3 is TGTGCCAGCAGCGTAACCCCGGACAGGCCCGCTGGAAACACCATATATTTT. Amino acid sequence: CASSVTPDRPAGNTIYF.

The J gene is TRBJ2-5, the V gene TRBV6-5; 9 bases map to TRBD1. Trimming removed 2 bases from V and 5 bases from J; junction bases left unmatched: 6. The germline V gene encodes CDR1 MNHEY and CDR2 SVGAGI. The CDR3 contains 15 residues. For the CDR3, the DNA is TGTGCCAGCAGTTACAACAGGGGGCCGGCGGAGACCCAGTACTTC. This encodes CASSYNRGPAETQYF.

V usage is TRBV3-1 (or the pseudogene TRBV3-2) and J usage is TRBJ2-3, with unresolved D. V was pared by 0 bases and J by 2 bases, with 12 bases between. Germline lookup yields CDR1 LGHDT and CDR2 YNNKEL (reference sequence). The CDR3 extends over 16 amino acids. The chain's CDR3 is CASSQDRGSDTDTQYF. The CDR3 region has the DNA TGTGCCAGCAGCCAAGACCGAGGATCTGACACAGATACGCAGTATTTT.

This chain joins TRBV6-2 or TRBV6-3 and TRBJ1-2; D may be TRBD1 (6 bases). The CDR3 runs to 15 residues. V was shortened by 4 bases and J by 8 bases, with 20 bases between the two germline ends. Per germline, CDR1 MNHEY and CDR2 SVGEGT. CDR3 loop: CASSSPPVVGAGYTF. In DNA form, the CDR3 reads TGTGCCAGCAGTTCCCCCCCGGTCGTGGGGGCGGGCTACACCTTC.

This chain joins TRBV7-2 and TRBJ1-6; D not resolved. Trimming stripped 6 bases from V and 7 bases from J, with 10 bases between. Germline V gene sequence: CDR1 SGHTA, CDR2 FQGNSA. CDR3 length: 13 residues. The CDR3 DNA reads as TGTGCCAGCAGTCAGAGGCGGAATTCACCCCTCCACTTT. It is translated as CASSQRRNSPLHF.

CDR3 in DNA: TGCGCCAGCAGCCCCGTCCCCCGACGGGTCGGGACTGAAGCTTTCTTT. It is translated as CASSPVPRRVGTEAFF. The chain has TRBV4-3 and TRBJ1-1; D remains unclear. Between the trimmed V and J ends, which lost 4 bases and 5 bases, there was a span of 20 bases. This CDR3 spans 16 amino acids. CDR1 LGHNA and CDR2 YSLEER come from the germline V gene.

The rearrangement joins TRBV9 to TRBJ1-1; 8 bases agree with TRBD1. In germline, CDR1 is SGDLS, CDR2 YYNGEE. The CDR3 totals 16 residues. V lost 3 bases and J lost 1; bases outside the gene matches: 8. This CDR3 is CASSDGRDRGNTEAFF. The CDR3 nucleotides are TGTGCCAGCAGCGACGGACGAGACAGGGGGAACACTGAAGCTTTCTTT. Using reference TRBV9 and TRBJ1-1 for the parts outside the CDR3, the full variable domain is DSGVTQTPKHLITATGQRVTLRCSPRSGDLSVYWYQQSLDQGLQFLIQYYNGEERAKGNILERFSAQQFPDLHSELNLSSLELGDSALYFCASSDGRDRGNTEAFFGQGTRLTVV.

The J gene is TRBJ2-2, the V gene TRBV18; the match to TRBD1 covers 7 bases. CDR1 and CDR2 from the germline V gene are KGHSH and LQKENI. V lost 1 base, J lost 3 bases, and 11 bases stayed unmatched. The CDR3 contains 18 residues. CDR3 in amino acids: CASSPRARGPSDTGELFF. The CDR3 DNA sequence: TGTGCCAGCTCACCACGGGCAAGGGGGCCCTCGGACACCGGGGAGCTGTTTTTT. Full variable domain (missing parts from reference TRBV18 and TRBJ2-2): NAGVMQNPRHLVRRRGQEARLRCSPMKGHSHVYWYRQLPEEGLKFMVYLQKENIIDESGMPKERFSAEFPKEGPSILRIQQVVRGDSAAYFCASSPRARGPSDTGELFFGEGSRLTVL.

The sample holds one count of this clone. V is TRBV3-1 (or the pseudogene TRBV3-2) and J is TRBJ2-5; TRBD2 matches at 7 bases. The J segment lost 1 base and the V segment lost 1 base, leaving 3 bases of the junction unmatched. This CDR3 region has 15 residues. Per germline, CDR1 LGHDT and CDR2 YNNKEL (reference sequence). The DNA for the CDR3 is TGTGCCAGCAGCCAAGTAACGGGGGGCCAAGAGACCCAGTACTTC. Encoded protein: CASSQVTGGQETQYF.